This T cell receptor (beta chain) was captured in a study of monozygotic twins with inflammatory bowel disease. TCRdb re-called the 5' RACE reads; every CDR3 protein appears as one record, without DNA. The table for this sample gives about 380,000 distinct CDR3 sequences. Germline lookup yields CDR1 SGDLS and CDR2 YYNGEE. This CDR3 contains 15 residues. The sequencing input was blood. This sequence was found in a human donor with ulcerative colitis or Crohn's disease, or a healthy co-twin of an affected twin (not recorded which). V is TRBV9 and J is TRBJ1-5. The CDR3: CASSAGGVSNQPQHF.